This is a list of T cell receptor beta chains from one sample in a study of shared clonotypes between healthy human individuals. The repertoire was sequenced with immunoSEQ multiplex PCR; TCRdb's copy has only in-frame clones and lacks some. Counted here are around 1,900,000 clones, approximately 92% occurring once; the ten biggest clones make up less than 2%. Sequencing input: naive CD8+ T cells from PBMCs. The origin of the receptors is a man between 18 and 35 years old in good health. Some clones in this sample may be carry-over from other donors' samples. The CDR3 runs from the conserved cysteine through the conserved F or W. Fields, in order: V gene, clone size, J gene, CDR3 length, D gene, CDR3 DNA, CDR3 protein. A D gene is named only where the DNA matches it firmly. Clone size appears in some rows only: once, few, many, or a class for an expanded clone.

TRBV19	once	TRBJ1-5	14	.	TGTGCCAGTAGTATAAGTCCAGGGAACCAGCCCCAGCATTTT	CASSISPGNQPQHF
TRBV27	.	TRBJ2-2	14	.	TGTGCCAGCAGTTACGGAGGAAACACCGGGGAGCTGTTTTTT	CASSYGGNTGELFF
TRBV4-1	.	TRBJ1-5	13	.	TGCGCCAGCAGCCTCGGGAGCAATCAGCCCCAGCATTTT	CASSLGSNQPQHF
TRBV6-5	once	TRBJ2-7	14	.	TGTGCCAGCAGTTATATCAGGGCGTCGTACGAGCAGTACTTC	CASSYIRASYEQYF
TRBV20-1	few	TRBJ1-1	11	.	TGCAGTATCCGGGCAGGGACTGAAGCTTTCTTT	CSIRAGTEAFF
TRBV30	.	TRBJ2-7	14	.	TGTGCCTGGGGGATGACGGCCAGCTCCTACGAGCAGTACTTC	CAWGMTASSYEQYF
TRBV11-2	.	TRBJ2-7	12	.	TGTGCCAGCAGCTTGGGATCCTACGAGCAGTACTTC	CASSLGSYEQYF
TRBV9	.	TRBJ2-1	16	TRBD2	TGTGCCAGCAGCGCCCCGGGGAGGGTCACTTACAATGAGCAGTTCTTC	CASSAPGRVTYNEQFF
TRBV12-5	.	TRBJ1-2	15	.	TGTGCTAGTGGTCCCTCGGGGAGCCCTAACTATGGCTACACCTTC	CASGPSGSPNYGYTF
TRBV28	once	TRBJ1-1	16	.	TGTGCCAGCAGCCAATGGGGGGGGCGAGTGAGAACTGAAGCTTTCTTT	CASSQWGGRVRTEAFF
TRBV19	.	TRBJ1-2	13	TRBD1	TGTGCCAGTCATCATCCGGGACAGCGGGGCTACACCTTC	CASHHPGQRGYTF
TRBV4-1	.	TRBJ1-1	14	.	TGCGCCAGCAGCCAAGTTGGGGCAGTCCCTGAAGCTTTCTTT	CASSQVGAVPEAFF
TRBV7-9	.	TRBJ2-3	15	TRBD1	TGTGCCAGCAGCCCACCGGACAGGGGCACAGATACGCAGTATTTT	CASSPPDRGTDTQYF
TRBV5-1	once	TRBJ1-1	19	.	TGCGCCAGCAGCACCGTTCCATCAGGGTTAGGGGTACGTGCGGCTGAAGCTTTCTTT	CASSTVPSGLGVRAAEAFF
TRBV7-9	.	TRBJ2-3	14	.	TGTGCCAGCAGCCCCGCGCCCTTCACAGATACGCAGTATTTT	CASSPAPFTDTQYF
TRBV25-1	.	TRBJ2-5	12	.	TGTGCCAGCAGTGAATCTGAAGAGACCCAGTACTTC	CASSESEETQYF
TRBV2	.	TRBJ2-7	14	.	TGTGCCAGCAGTAAGACAGGCTTCTACGAGGAGCAGTACTTC	CASSKTGFYEEQYF
TRBV2	.	TRBJ2-2	18	TRBD2	TGTGCCAGCAGTGGGGAGCTAGCGGGAGGTTTCGACACCGGGGAGCTGTTTTTT	CASSGELAGGFDTGELFF
TRBV7-7	.	TRBJ2-7	12	.	TGTGCCAGCAGCCCTGGGGGTACAGACGCAAGGTTC	CASSPGGTDARF
TRBV27	.	TRBJ1-2	13	.	TGTGCCAGCAGGCCCTCGGGTGTAAGGGGCTACACCTTC	CASRPSGVRGYTF